This T cell receptor (beta chain) came from a study of read filtering for tumor transcriptome and immune sequencing. Overall study context: TCR-mapped reads were about 3.5 to 10.27 million with IR-seq versus roughly 85 to 1,400 with RNA-seq.

Overall study results and limits: Without single-read clonotypes, shared clonotype proportions correlated more between IR-seq and RNA-seq.

From approximately 400 ng of RNA, a library with molecular barcoded alpha/delta and beta/gamma adaptors was made. A single record per CDR3 protein comes from TCRdb applying MiXCR to the reads. This sample yields 100,000 to 150,000 distinct CDR3 sequences, of which 10% to 15% are seen a single time; approximately 10% belongs to the top ten. At least ten counts were recorded for this clonotype. What it binds is not known. Germline CDR1 is SQVTM and CDR2 is ANQGSEA. The CDR3 spans 14 residues. Deletions cut 3 bases from V and 4 bases from J, with 13 bases between. The sequenced sample consisted of a population of CD138-negative cells sorted from bone marrow. The chain employs TRBV29-1 and TRBJ2-1, with D unresolved. The sequence was collected from a donor at least 40 years old with multiple myeloma. CDR3 loop: CSVDYRALYNEQFF. As DNA, the CDR3 is TGCAGCGTTGATTACAGAGCTTTGTACAATGAGCAGTTCTTC.